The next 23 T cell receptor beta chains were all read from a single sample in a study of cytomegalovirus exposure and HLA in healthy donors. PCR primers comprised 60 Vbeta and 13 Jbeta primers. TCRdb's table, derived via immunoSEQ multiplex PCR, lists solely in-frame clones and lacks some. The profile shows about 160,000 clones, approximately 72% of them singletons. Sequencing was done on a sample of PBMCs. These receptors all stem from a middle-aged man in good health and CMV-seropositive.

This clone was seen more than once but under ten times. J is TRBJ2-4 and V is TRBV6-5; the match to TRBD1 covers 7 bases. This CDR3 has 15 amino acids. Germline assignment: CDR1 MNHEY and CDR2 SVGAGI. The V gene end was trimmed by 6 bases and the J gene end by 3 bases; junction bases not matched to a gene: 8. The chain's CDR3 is CASRIRPGGKNIQYF. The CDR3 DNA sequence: TGTGCCAGCAGAATCCGCCCAGGGGGCAAAAACATTCAGTACTTC.

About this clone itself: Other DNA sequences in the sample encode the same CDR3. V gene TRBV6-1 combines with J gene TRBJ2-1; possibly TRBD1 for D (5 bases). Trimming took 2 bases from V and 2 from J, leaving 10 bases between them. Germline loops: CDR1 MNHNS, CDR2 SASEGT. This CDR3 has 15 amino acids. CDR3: CASSERQGPYNEQFF. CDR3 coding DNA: TGTGCCAGCAGTGAACGGCAGGGCCCCTACAATGAGCAGTTCTTC.

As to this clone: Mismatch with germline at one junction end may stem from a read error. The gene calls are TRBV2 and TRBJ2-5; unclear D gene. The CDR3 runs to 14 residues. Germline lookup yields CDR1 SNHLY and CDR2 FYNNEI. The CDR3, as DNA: TGTGCCAGCAGACCGACGATAGGCCAAGAGGCCCAGTACTTC. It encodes CASRPTIGQEAQYF.

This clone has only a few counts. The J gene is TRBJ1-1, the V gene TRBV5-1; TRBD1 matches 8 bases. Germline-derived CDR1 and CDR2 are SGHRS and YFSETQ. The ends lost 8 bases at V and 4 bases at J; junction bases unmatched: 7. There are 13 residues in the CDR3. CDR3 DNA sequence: TGCGCCAGTGGACAGGGCGGCGGCACTGAAGCTTTCTTT. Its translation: CASGQGGGTEAFF.

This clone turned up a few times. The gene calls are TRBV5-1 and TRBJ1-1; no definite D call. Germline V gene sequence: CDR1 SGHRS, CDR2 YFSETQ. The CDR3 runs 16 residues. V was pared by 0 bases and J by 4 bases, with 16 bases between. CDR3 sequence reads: CASSLAGNVFATEAFF. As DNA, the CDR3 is TGCGCCAGCAGCTTGGCGGGGAACGTCTTCGCCACTGAAGCTTTCTTT.

The CDR3 sequence is CASTLDRAGGEQFF. For the CDR3, the DNA is TGTGCCAGTACCCTGGACAGGGCGGGTGGTGAGCAGTTCTTC. V usage is TRBV19 and J usage is TRBJ2-1, with TRBD1 identical over 8 bases. There are 14 residues in the CDR3. Germline assignment: CDR1 LNHDA and CDR2 SQIVND (reference sequence). With V trimmed by 7 bases and J by 9 bases, 11 bases remained unmatched.

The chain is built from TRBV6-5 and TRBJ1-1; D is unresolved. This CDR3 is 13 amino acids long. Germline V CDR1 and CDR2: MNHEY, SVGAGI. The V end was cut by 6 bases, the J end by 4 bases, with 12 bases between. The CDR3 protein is CASRDSGGTEAFF. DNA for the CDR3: TGTGCCAGCAGAGATAGCGGCGGCACTGAAGCTTTCTTT.

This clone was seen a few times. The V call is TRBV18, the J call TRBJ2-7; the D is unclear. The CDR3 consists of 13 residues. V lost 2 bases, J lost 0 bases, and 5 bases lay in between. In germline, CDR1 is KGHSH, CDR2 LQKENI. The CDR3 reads CASSPSSSYEQYF. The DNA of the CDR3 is TGTGCCAGCTCACCAAGTAGCTCCTACGAGCAGTACTTC.

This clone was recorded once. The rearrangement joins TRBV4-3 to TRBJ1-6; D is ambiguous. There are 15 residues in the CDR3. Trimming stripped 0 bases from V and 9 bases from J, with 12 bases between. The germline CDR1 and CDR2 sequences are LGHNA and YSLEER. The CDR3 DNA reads TGCGCCAGCAGCCAAGAGTCCCAGGAGGGTTCACCCCTCCACTTT. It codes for CASSQESQEGSPLHF.

CDR3 sequence reads: CASSYRLENSPLHF. CDR3 in DNA: TGTGCCAGCAGTTACCGACTGGAAAATTCACCCCTCCACTTT. The chain recombines TRBV6-6 with TRBJ1-6, with no clear D. The germline V and J ends were trimmed by 2 bases and 7 bases, with 9 bases remaining between them. This CDR3 comprises 14 residues. Germline CDR1 reads MNHNY; CDR2 reads SVGAGI (reference sequence).

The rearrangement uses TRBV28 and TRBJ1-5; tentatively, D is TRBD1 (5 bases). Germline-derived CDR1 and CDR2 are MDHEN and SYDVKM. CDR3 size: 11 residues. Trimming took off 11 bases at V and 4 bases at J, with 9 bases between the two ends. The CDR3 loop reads CAAGGNQPQHF. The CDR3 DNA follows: TGTGCCGCGGGGGGAAATCAGCCCCAGCATTTT.

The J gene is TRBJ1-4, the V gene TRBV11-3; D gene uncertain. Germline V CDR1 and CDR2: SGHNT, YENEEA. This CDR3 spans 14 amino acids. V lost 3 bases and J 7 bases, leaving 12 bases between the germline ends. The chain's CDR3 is CASSLPPPGEKLFF. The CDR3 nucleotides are TGTGCCAGCAGCTTGCCTCCTCCGGGTGAAAAACTGTTTTTT.

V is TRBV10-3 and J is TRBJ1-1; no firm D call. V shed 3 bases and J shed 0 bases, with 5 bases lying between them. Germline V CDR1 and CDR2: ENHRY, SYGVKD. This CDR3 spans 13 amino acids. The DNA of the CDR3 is TGTGCCATCAGTGATTCAGTGAACACTGAAGCTTTCTTT. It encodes CAISDSVNTEAFF.

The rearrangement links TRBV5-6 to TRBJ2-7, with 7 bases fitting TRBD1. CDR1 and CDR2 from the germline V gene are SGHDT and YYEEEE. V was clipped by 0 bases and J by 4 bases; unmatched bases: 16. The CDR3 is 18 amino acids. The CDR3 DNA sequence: TGTGCCAGCAGCTTGGGTAGGACAGGTAGGCGTTTGGTTTACGAGCAGTACTTC. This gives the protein CASSLGRTGRRLVYEQYF.

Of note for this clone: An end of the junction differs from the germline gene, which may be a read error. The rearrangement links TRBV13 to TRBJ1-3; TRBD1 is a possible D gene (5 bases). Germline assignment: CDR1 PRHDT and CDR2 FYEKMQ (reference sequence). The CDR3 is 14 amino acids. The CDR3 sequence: CASSLRVPGNTIHF. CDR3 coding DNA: TGTGCCAGCAGCCTCAGGGTACCTGGAAACACCATACATTTT.

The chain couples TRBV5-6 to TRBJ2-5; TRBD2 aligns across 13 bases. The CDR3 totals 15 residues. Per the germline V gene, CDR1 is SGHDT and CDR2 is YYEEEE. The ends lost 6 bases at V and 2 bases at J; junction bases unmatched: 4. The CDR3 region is CASTRGLAGQETQYF. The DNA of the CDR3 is TGTGCCAGCACCCGGGGACTAGCGGGGCAAGAGACCCAGTACTTC. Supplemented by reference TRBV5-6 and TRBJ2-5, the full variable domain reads DAGVTQSPTHLIKTRGQQVTLRCSPKSGHDTVSWYQQALGQGPQFIFQYYEEEERQRGNFPDRFSGHQFPNYSSELNVNALLLGDSALYLCASTRGLAGQETQYFGPGTRLLVL.

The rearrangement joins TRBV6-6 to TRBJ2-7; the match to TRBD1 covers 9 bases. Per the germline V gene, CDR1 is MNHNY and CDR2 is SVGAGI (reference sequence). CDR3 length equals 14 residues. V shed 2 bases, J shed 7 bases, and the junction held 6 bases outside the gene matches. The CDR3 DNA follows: TGTGCCAGCAGTTACGCACAGGGGGCGGGTGAGCAGTACTTC. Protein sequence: CASSYAQGAGEQYF.

The CDR3 sequence: CASLSFSSGGYTF. The CDR3 nucleotides read TGTGCCAGCCTTTCTTTTTCCTCGGGGGGCTACACCTTC. This rearrangement joins TRBV9 to TRBJ1-2; D remains unclear. CDR3 length equals 13 residues. Germline-derived CDR1 and CDR2 are SGDLS and YYNGEE. Trimming stripped 7 bases from V and 8 bases from J, with 18 bases between. Variable domain in full (rest from reference TRBV9 and TRBJ1-2): DSGVTQTPKHLITATGQRVTLRCSPRSGDLSVYWYQQSLDQGLQFLIQYYNGEERAKGNILERFSAQQFPDLHSELNLSSLELGDSALYFCASLSFSSGGYTFGSGTRLTVV.

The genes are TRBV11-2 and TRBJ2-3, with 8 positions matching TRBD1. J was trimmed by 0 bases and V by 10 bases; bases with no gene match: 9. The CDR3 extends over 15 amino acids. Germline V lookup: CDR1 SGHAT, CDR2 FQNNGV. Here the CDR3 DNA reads TGTGCCACCCGCGGGACAGGCTGGAGCACAGATACGCAGTATTTT. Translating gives CATRGTGWSTDTQYF. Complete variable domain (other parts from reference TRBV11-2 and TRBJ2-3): EAGVAQSPRYKIIEKRQSVAFWCNPISGHATLYWYQQILGQGPKLLIQFQNNGVVDDSQLPKDRFSAERLKGVDSTLKIQPAKLEDSAVYLCATRGTGWSTDTQYFGPGTRLTVL.

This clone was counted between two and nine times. CDR3 protein: CASSPGGTSNQPQHF. The CDR3 region has the DNA TGTGCCAGCAGCCCAGGAGGGACCAGCAATCAGCCCCAGCATTTT. J is TRBJ1-5 and V is TRBV5-4; a possible D gene is TRBD1 (5 bases). In germline, CDR1 is SGHNT, CDR2 YYREEE (reference sequence). The CDR3 contains 15 residues. V was trimmed by 4 bases and J by 1 base, leaving 12 bases between them.

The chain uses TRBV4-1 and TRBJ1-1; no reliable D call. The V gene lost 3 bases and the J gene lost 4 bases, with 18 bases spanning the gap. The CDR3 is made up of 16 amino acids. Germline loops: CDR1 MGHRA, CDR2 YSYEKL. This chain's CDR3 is CASSHGPFGVSTEAFF. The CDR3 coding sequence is TGCGCCAGCAGCCACGGCCCGTTCGGGGTTTCCACTGAAGCTTTCTTT.

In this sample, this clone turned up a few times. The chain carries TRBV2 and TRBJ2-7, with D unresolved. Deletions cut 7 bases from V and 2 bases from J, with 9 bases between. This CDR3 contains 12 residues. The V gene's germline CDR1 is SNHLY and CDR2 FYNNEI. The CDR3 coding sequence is TGTGCCAGCATCCACACCACCTACGAGCAGTACTTC. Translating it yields CASIHTTYEQYF.

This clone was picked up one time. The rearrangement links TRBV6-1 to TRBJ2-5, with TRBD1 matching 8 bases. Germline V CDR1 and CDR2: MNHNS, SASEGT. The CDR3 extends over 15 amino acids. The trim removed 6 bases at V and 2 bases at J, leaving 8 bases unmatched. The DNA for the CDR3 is TGTGCCAGCAGCGACCCGGGGACAGGACAAGAGACCCAGTACTTC. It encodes CASSDPGTGQETQYF.